Reported below is one TCR beta chain. The CDR3 is 15 residues long. V lost 2 bases to trimming and J lost 7 bases; unmatched junction nucleotides: 5. From germline, CDR1 is ENHRY and CDR2 SYGVKD. The repertoire was sequenced with immunoSEQ multiplex PCR; TCRdb's copy has only in-frame clones and lacks some. The sample has 62,000 or so clones, around 86% seen once. The sample is drawn from a study of blood T cell repertoires in COVID-19. Study overall: The study drew acute and convalescent COVID-19 samples from the United States, Italy and Spain.

The V gene is TRBV10-3, the J gene TRBJ1-2; TRBD1 aligns across 12 bases. This sequence was found in a woman aged 60-70 years with acute or convalescent COVID-19. Sequenced: peripheral blood. The CDR3 nucleotides read TGTGCCATCAGTGAGGATGGGGGACAGGGGGCTGGCTACACCTTC. Residues: CAISEDGGQGAGYTF.